Below are 8 T cell receptor beta chains sequenced from a single sample in a study of patients and donors after allogeneic stem cell transplantation. One entry per CDR3 protein results from TCRdb running MiXCR on the RT-PCR reads. The sample records approximately 430,000 distinct CDR3 sequences, 16% being singletons. The sequencing sample was made of blood, either unsorted or a sorted T cell fraction (not recorded which). The origin of the receptors is a human donor who was either an allogeneic HSCT recipient or a stem cell or donor lymphocyte infusion donor (not recorded which). It is not recorded whose cells these are; they may come from a transplant donor.

CDR3 DNA: TGCAGTGCTAGGACTAGCGGGGGGGCGGCCAAAAACATTCAGTACTTC. Amino acids: CSARTSGGAAKNIQYF. The rearrangement uses TRBV20-1 and TRBJ2-4; 14 nucleotides agree with TRBD2. CDR1 and CDR2 (germline): DFQATT, SNEGSKA (reference sequence). V shed 3 bases and J 1 base; nucleotides not matched to a gene: 2. CDR3 size: 16 residues.

This rearrangement joins TRBV5-1 to TRBJ2-4; 12 bases map to TRBD2. The trim removed 0 bases at V and 8 bases at J, leaving 0 bases unmatched. This CDR3 has 14 residues. CDR1 and CDR2 from the germline V gene are SGHRS and YFSETQ. CDR3 DNA: TGCGCCAGCAGCTTGGGACTAGCGGGAGACATTCAGTACTTC. Protein product: CASSLGLAGDIQYF.

This clonotype was counted a few times. The chain uses TRBV7-2 and TRBJ2-3; 10 bases are a match to TRBD2. CDR3 length equals 16 residues. Per the germline V gene, CDR1 is SGHTA and CDR2 is FQGNSA. With V trimmed by 5 bases and J by 2 bases, 7 bases remained unmatched. CDR3 region: CASSPQLAGNTDTQYF. CDR3 in DNA: TGTGCCAGCAGCCCCCAACTAGCGGGGAACACAGATACGCAGTATTTT.

CDR3 bases: TGCGCCAGCAGCCAAGAACTCCAGGTCTCCTACGAGCAGTACTTC. It translates to CASSQELQVSYEQYF. The chain links TRBV4-1 to TRBJ2-7, with no clear D. Looked up from germline, CDR1 is MGHRA and CDR2 is YSYEKL. The CDR3 length is 15 residues. V was shortened by 0 bases and J by 0 bases, with 9 bases between the two germline ends.

The CDR3: CASSYSSELAKNIQYF. The CDR3 DNA sequence: TGTGCCAGCAGTTACTCGAGTGAGCTAGCCAAAAACATTCAGTACTTC. J is TRBJ2-4 and V is TRBV6-5; D uncertain. Trimming cost V 0 bases and J 0 bases, with 9 bases left between them. The length of the CDR3 is 16 residues. Germline V lookup: CDR1 MNHEY, CDR2 SVGAGI.

V gene TRBV20-1 combines with J gene TRBJ2-1, with D uncertain. The CDR3 contains 13 residues. The germline V gene has CDR1 DFQATT and CDR2 SNEGSKA (reference sequence). V was trimmed by 2 bases and J by 9 bases, leaving 14 bases between them. In DNA, the CDR3 is TGCAGTGCTAGACGCATAGGTTTCACTGAGCAGTTCTTC. It specifies CSARRIGFTEQFF.

This clonotype was seen more than once but under ten times. This chain connects TRBV4-1 to TRBJ2-1; the match to TRBD2 covers 7 bases. Germline CDR1 and CDR2: MGHRA and YSYEKL. The CDR3 extends over 15 amino acids. Unmatched junction bases numbered 9, after V lost 2 bases and J lost 8 bases. The CDR3 region has the DNA TGCGCCAGCAGCCAACGCAGGTTGGCGGGAGATGAGCAGTTCTTC. This translates into CASSQRRLAGDEQFF.

This clonotype occurred many times. This chain links TRBV5-1 with TRBJ2-3; D gene unclear. Trimming stripped 0 bases from V and 0 bases from J, with 11 bases between. CDR3 length equals 16 residues. CDR1 and CDR2 (germline): SGHRS, YFSETQ. The CDR3 here is CASSLVVLGSTDTQYF. In DNA form, the CDR3 reads TGCGCCAGCAGCTTGGTGGTCCTCGGCAGCACAGATACGCAGTATTTT.